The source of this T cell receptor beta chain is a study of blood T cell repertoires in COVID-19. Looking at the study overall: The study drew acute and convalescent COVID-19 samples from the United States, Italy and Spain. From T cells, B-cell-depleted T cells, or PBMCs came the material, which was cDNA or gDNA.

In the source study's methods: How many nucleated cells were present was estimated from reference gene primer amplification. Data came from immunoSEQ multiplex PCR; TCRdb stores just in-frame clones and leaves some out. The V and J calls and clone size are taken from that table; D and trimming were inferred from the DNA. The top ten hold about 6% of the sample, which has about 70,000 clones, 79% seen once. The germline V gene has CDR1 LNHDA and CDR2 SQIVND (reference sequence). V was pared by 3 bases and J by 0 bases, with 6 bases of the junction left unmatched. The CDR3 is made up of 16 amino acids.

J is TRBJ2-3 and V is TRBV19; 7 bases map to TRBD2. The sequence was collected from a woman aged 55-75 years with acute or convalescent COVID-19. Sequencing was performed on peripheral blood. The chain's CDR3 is CASSIPSGSSTDTQYF. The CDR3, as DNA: TGTGCCAGTAGTATCCCTAGCGGCTCTAGCACAGATACGCAGTATTTT. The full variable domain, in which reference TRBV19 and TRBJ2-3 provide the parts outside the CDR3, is DGGITQSPKYLFRKEGQNVTLSCEQNLNHDAMYWYRQDPGQGLRLIYYSQIVNDFQKGDIAEGYSVSREKKESFPLTVTSAQKNPTAFYLCASSIPSGSSTDTQYFGPGTRLTVL.